There are a few counts of the clone carrying this TCR beta chain. This specimen belongs to a study of T cells after yellow fever vaccination. Via MiXCR, TCRdb re-called the 5' RACE reads, giving one row per CDR3 protein. In the table there are some 400,000 distinct CDR3 sequences, 18% of which are singletons. CDR3 length: 14 amino acids. V lost 5 bases and J 6 bases, leaving 14 bases between the germline ends. The sample was PBMCs, taken before the yellow fever booster vaccination. The rearrangement links TRBV12-3 or TRBV12-4 to TRBJ1-5; the D is unclear. This receptor was taken from a man between 18 and 35 years old who received the YFV17D yellow fever vaccine. The CDR3 sequence is CASSGRSSGQPQHF. The CDR3 region has the DNA TGTGCCAGCAGTGGCCGGTCTTCGGGTCAGCCCCAGCATTTT.